This T cell receptor (beta chain) emerged from a study of blood T cell repertoires in COVID-19. Overall study: The origin of the acute and convalescent COVID-19 samples was the United States, Italy and Spain. T cells, B-cell-depleted T cells, or PBMCs supplied cDNA or gDNA.

The CDR3 extends over 14 amino acids. Trimming at V came to 3 bases and at J to 5 bases, leaving 2 bases not matched to a gene. Germline V gives CDR1 MDHEN, CDR2 SYDVKM. Some clones are missing from TCRdb's copy, which holds only in-frame ones; the method was immunoSEQ multiplex PCR. In the table there are 160,000 or so clones, 70% to 90% of which are singletons. The TCR sequence derives from a woman in her 70s with acute or convalescent COVID-19. Sequencing was done on a sample of peripheral blood. The J gene is TRBJ1-5, the V gene TRBV28; 9 positions agree with TRBD1. CDR3 in amino acids: CASSLGQGHQPQHF. DNA of the CDR3: TGTGCCAGCAGTTTGGGACAGGGCCATCAGCCCCAGCATTTT.